The clone carrying this T cell receptor beta chain was recorded at least ten times. The antigen remains undetermined. TCRdb reprocessed the 5' RACE reads with MiXCR, giving one entry per CDR3 protein. The table records 430,000 or so distinct CDR3 sequences, roughly 25% of them present only once. The CDR3 runs to 14 residues. CDR1 and CDR2 (germline): SGDLS, YYNGEE. V was clipped by 4 bases and J by 5 bases, with 16 bases between them. The source of the sample is a study of T-cell memory formation after mild COVID-19. Study context: For the most part, TCR clusters were specific to one donor. General study points: Whether second-wave clones peaking at day 37 were SARS-CoV-2 specific went unconfirmed. The study found contracting CD4+ clones mainly in CM and EM and contracting CD8+ clones in EMRA. CD4/CD8 balance held among clones contracting day 15 to 85, and later expanders leaned CD4+.

The rearrangement joins TRBV9 to TRBJ2-7; D perhaps matches TRBD2 (5 bases). The sample comprised PBMCs or a T cell subset sorted from them (not recorded which). This TCR came from an adult woman who had mild COVID-19 (a few samples of this study predate the infection). Cell type and time point are not known. This chain's CDR3 is CASSLGLLSHEQYF. The CDR3 bases are TGTGCCAGCAGCCTAGGACTTCTAAGTCACGAGCAGTACTTC.